The 16 T cell receptor beta chains listed next were all sequenced from one sample in a study of spatial heterogeneity in lung cancer. TCRdb re-called the 5' RACE reads with MiXCR, one entry per CDR3 protein. The sample consists of approximately 92,000 distinct CDR3 sequences, approximately 12% of them appearing once. Time point in this sample: sample taken at primary tumor resection. TCRs were sequenced from unsorted whole RNA of tumor, nontumor lung or PBMC. Sequenced material: PBMCs, taken at surgery. The source of these receptors is a male donor with early-stage non-small cell lung cancer.

This clonotype showed up just a few times. The chain employs TRBV11-2 and TRBJ2-2; TRBD2 agrees at 10 bases. The germline V gene has CDR1 SGHAT and CDR2 FQNNGV. This CDR3 contains 18 residues. The J segment lost 6 bases and the V segment lost 5 bases, leaving 15 bases of the junction unmatched. The DNA for the CDR3 is TGTGCCAGCAGCCGTTACAGGGTACCAGCGGGAGGGCCCGGGGAGCTGTTTTTT. Residues: CASSRYRVPAGGPGELFF.

This clonotype was observed many times. The J gene is TRBJ1-4, the V gene TRBV28; 8 nucleotides line up with TRBD1. The CDR3 has 16 amino acids. Germline V gene data show CDR1 as MDHEN and CDR2 as SYDVKM. J was trimmed by 2 bases and V by 3 bases; bases with no gene match: 5. CDR3 nucleotides: TGTGCCAGCAGTTTCCAGGGGGCGTTCACTAATGAAAAACTGTTTTTT. Translated: CASSFQGAFTNEKLFF. The whole variable domain, remainder taken from reference TRBV28 and TRBJ1-4, is DVKVTQSSRYLVKRTGEKVFLECVQDMDHENMFWYRQDPGLGLRLIYFSYDVKMKEKGDIPEGYSVSREKKERFSLILESASTNQTSMYLCASSFQGAFTNEKLFFGSGTQLSVL.

The V and J genes are TRBV20-1 and TRBJ2-1; D is uncertain. CDR3 length: 17 residues. The V end lost 1 base, the J end lost 0 bases, and 16 bases lay between the germline ends. The germline V gene has CDR1 DFQATT and CDR2 SNEGSKA (reference sequence). The CDR3 spells CSARGASDQSSYNEQFF. The CDR3 coding sequence is TGCAGTGCTAGAGGCGCGTCGGACCAAAGCTCCTACAATGAGCAGTTCTTC.

This clonotype was counted many times. The chain joins TRBV6-2 or TRBV6-3 to TRBJ2-7; 8 bases fit TRBD1. Germline trimming cut 5 bases from V and 1 base from J; bases unmatched to any gene: 10. Germline CDR1 reads MNHEY; CDR2 reads SVGEGT. The CDR3 has 16 residues. CDR3 amino acids: CASSDSRTGSSYEQYF. The CDR3 DNA reads TGTGCCAGCAGTGATTCCCGGACAGGGAGTTCCTACGAGCAGTACTTC.

CDR3 in amino acids: CASSFDGTANEKLFF. The CDR3 bases are TGTGCCAGCAGTTTCGATGGGACAGCCAATGAAAAACTGTTTTTT. The V and J genes are TRBV6-5 and TRBJ1-4, with 7 nucleotides matching TRBD1. Germline lookup yields CDR1 MNHEY and CDR2 SVGAGI. J lost 5 bases, V lost 4 bases, and 7 bases had no gene match. The CDR3 contains 15 residues.

This clonotype has a handful of counts. This chain connects TRBV28 to TRBJ2-4; D remains ambiguous. The V gene's germline CDR1 is MDHEN and CDR2 SYDVKM. The CDR3 is made up of 13 amino acids. V was shortened by 10 bases and J by 0 bases, with 10 bases between the two germline ends. The CDR3, as DNA: TGTGCCACCCAGACATTAGCCAAAAACATTCAGTACTTC. It codes for CATQTLAKNIQYF.

This CDR3 reads CASSLGQQYNEQFF. CDR3 in DNA: TGCGCCAGCAGCTTAGGCCAGCAATACAATGAGCAGTTCTTC. This sequence joins TRBV5-1 and TRBJ2-1; D gene uncertain. CDR3 length: 14 residues. Trimming cost V 2 bases and J 4 bases, with 10 bases left between them. Looked up from germline, CDR1 is SGHRS and CDR2 is YFSETQ.

This clonotype was observed a few times. The V call is TRBV11-2, the J call TRBJ2-2; D unresolved. V was trimmed by 5 bases and J by 4 bases, leaving 5 bases between them. This CDR3 contains 12 residues. The germline gives CDR1 SGHAT, CDR2 FQNNGV. CDR3 residues: CASSHGTGELFF. As DNA, the CDR3 is TGTGCCAGCAGCCACGGCACCGGGGAGCTGTTTTTT.

The chain recombines TRBV29-1 with TRBJ2-4; possible D gene TRBD1, 6 bases. This CDR3 is 11 amino acids long. The V gene lost 6 bases and the J gene lost 12 bases, with 15 bases spanning the gap. Germline V gene data show CDR1 as SQVTM and CDR2 as ANQGSEA. In DNA, the CDR3 is TGCAGCGTAGCCCACAGGGCTTATCAGTACTTC. Its translation: CSVAHRAYQYF.

Ten or more counts support this clonotype. V gene TRBV9 combines with J gene TRBJ1-1; weak D call: TRBD1 (5 bases). Germline values: CDR1 SGDLS, CDR2 YYNGEE. V lost 0 bases to trimming and J lost 7 bases, with 13 bases between them. The CDR3 loop spans 14 amino acids. CDR3 in DNA: TGTGCCAGCAGCGTAGGTGAGGTCGGGGGTGAAGCTTTCTTT. Amino acids: CASSVGEVGGEAFF.

Only a few counts were recorded for this clonotype. The genes are TRBV6-4 and TRBJ2-1, with 9 bases that match TRBD2. This CDR3 region has 14 residues. J gave up 8 bases and V 3 bases, and 5 bases lay outside the gene matches. Germline CDR1 is MRHNA and CDR2 is SNTAGT. In nucleotides, the CDR3 is TGTGCCAGCAGTGAGCGGGGGGGCCAGGATGAGCAGTTCTTC. Translated, it gives CASSERGGQDEQFF.

This rearrangement joins TRBV12-3 or TRBV12-4 to TRBJ2-7, with TRBD1 matching 8 bases. The length of the CDR3 is 15 residues. J gave up 5 bases and V 1 base, and 7 bases lay outside the gene matches. The CDR3 nucleotides are TGTGCCAGCAGTTTAGTAGGACAGGGTTTCGACGAGCAGTACTTC. Residues: CASSLVGQGFDEQYF.

This clonotype was recorded a few times. The gene calls are TRBV14 and TRBJ1-2; D ambiguous. The CDR3 totals 15 residues. Germline V lookup: CDR1 SGHDN, CDR2 FVKESK. The V end was cut by 0 bases, the J end by 7 bases, with 15 bases between. For the CDR3, the DNA is TGTGCCAGCAGCCAAGAAGACCCAACAATTCCTGGCTACACCTTC. Its translation is CASSQEDPTIPGYTF.

J is TRBJ2-7 and V is TRBV5-8; D uncertain. V lost 0 bases, J lost 2 bases, and 3 bases lay in between. There are 12 residues in the CDR3. CDR1 and CDR2 (germline): SGHTS, YDEGEE. The CDR3 coding sequence is TGTGCCAGCAGCTTGGGGGCCTACGAGCAGTACTTC. The encoded protein is CASSLGAYEQYF.

This clonotype has at least ten counts. The chain carries TRBV3-1 and TRBJ1-2, with 7 nucleotides matching TRBD1. Germline V lookup: CDR1 LGHDT, CDR2 YNNKEL (reference sequence). The V and J ends lost 1 base and 6 bases, in that order; junction bases with no gene match: 2. The CDR3 length is 13 residues. CDR3 amino acids: CASSQGQGDGYTF. The CDR3 DNA reads as TGTGCCAGCAGCCAAGGACAGGGAGATGGCTACACCTTC.

A few counts support this clonotype. This sequence joins TRBV5-1 and TRBJ2-3; 8 nucleotides align to TRBD1. V lost 4 bases and J lost 2; bases outside the gene matches: 6. Germline CDR1 is SGHRS and CDR2 is YFSETQ. There are 15 residues in the CDR3. CDR3: CASSHGQGNTDTQYF. As DNA, the CDR3 is TGCGCCAGCAGCCACGGACAGGGCAACACAGATACGCAGTATTTT.